Listed below are T cell receptor beta chains from one sample, sequenced in a study of T cells expressing NK-cell markers. TCRdb reprocessed the 5' RACE reads, keeping one entry per CDR3 protein, no DNA. In total, the table holds a few hundred thousand distinct CDR3 sequences. Sequencing was done on a sample of blood T cells: a sorted CD56 or NKG2C T cell subset, CD4+ or CD8+ T cells, or bulk PBMC T cells (not recorded which). The receptors originated from a man aged 18-75 years in good health. The CDR3 runs from the conserved cysteine through the conserved F or W. The order of the fields is V gene, J gene, CDR3 protein.

V gene: TRBV29-1; J gene: TRBJ1-5; CDR3 protein: CSVVRGAGQPQHF
V gene: TRBV5-1; J gene: TRBJ1-4; CDR3 protein: CASSLLGQPQATNEKLFF
V gene: TRBV2; J gene: TRBJ2-1; CDR3 protein: CASSAFREQFF
V gene: TRBV27; J gene: TRBJ2-3; CDR3 protein: CASSLGLTSTDTQYF
V gene: TRBV24-1; J gene: TRBJ2-2; CDR3 protein: CATSGTPGTGELFF
V gene: TRBV4-1; J gene: TRBJ1-6; CDR3 protein: CASSQEGHYNSPLHF
V gene: TRBV7-3; J gene: TRBJ2-1; CDR3 protein: CASKSGGNEQFF
V gene: TRBV12-5; J gene: TRBJ2-2; CDR3 protein: CASGLHTNTGELFF
V gene: TRBV6-5; J gene: TRBJ2-1; CDR3 protein: CASSYSIDRGEQFF
V gene: TRBV5-1; J gene: TRBJ2-5; CDR3 protein: CASSPDGRIQETQYF